What follows describes a single T cell receptor beta chain. What it binds is unknown. In TCRdb, the reads were re-called with MiXCR into one record per CDR3 protein. This sample yields about 310,000 distinct CDR3 sequences, of which 25% are seen a single time; about an eighth belongs to the top ten. These data are taken from a study of T cell repertoires in cytomegalovirus infection. Study context: Through public TCR beta signatures, both CMV infection and matching HLA type were indicated.

V was cut by 5 bases and J by 1 base, with 12 bases left in between. CDR1 SEHNR and CDR2 FQNEAQ come from the germline V gene (reference sequence). The CDR3 has 15 residues. This clonotype was sampled from a human donor in good health (CMV status not recorded). Some clones in this sample may be carry-over from other donors' samples. This material consisted of cultured PBMCs, taken from culture after CMV antigen stimulation. V is TRBV7-9 and J is TRBJ1-5, with no clear D. As DNA, the CDR3 is TGTGCCAGCAGCCTCAACAGAGAAAGCAATCAGCCCCAGCATTTT. As protein: CASSLNRESNQPQHF.